This T cell receptor (beta chain) appears in the sequencing data of a study of CD8 T cells in ankylosing spondylitis (dated 2017 in TCRdb). Study-wide context: To find TCR variants linked to disease, the study profiled T cell receptor beta repertoires in ankylosing spondylitis patients and healthy donors. The full study cohort was made up of about two dozen ankylosing spondylitis patients and approximately 100 healthy donors. Peripheral blood samples were taken, and synovial fluid was additionally collected from ankylosing spondylitis patients. Overall study results and their limits: Blood from ankylosing spondylitis patients appeared to be characterized by a TCR beta motif made up of seven or eight highly homologous amino acid variants. The disease-linked clones showed a CD8+ phenotype and occurred at relatively low frequencies in peripheral blood. According to the report, matched synovial fluid samples from ankylosing spondylitis patients were significantly enriched for the disease-linked clones. Some motif variants were previously reported in synovial fluid and blood of reactive arthritis patients, suggesting common disease-initiation mechanisms.

TCRdb shows the sequencer as Illumina MiSeq. TCR beta libraries were prepared by quantitative 5'-RACE with molecular barcodes. On the authors' methods: A new computational method, built on a probabilistic model of VDJ rearrangement, was used to identify disease-linked TCR variants. TCRdb trimmed public reads at Q25 via fastp, called clones via MiXCR and kept in-frame beta chains. Under each unique CDR3 protein, matching rows form one entry showing the most common genes and DNA. Clone size and V and J calls follow TCRdb, not the original study. Across this sample there are some 30,000 distinct CDR3 sequences, with 13% to 15% seen only once. Less than 40% of the sample lies in the top ten. With respect to this clonotype: This receptor's antigen is unknown. No much larger clone is present one base from it, and per-base qualities are unavailable.

Specimen: blood. This TCR derives from a male donor with ankylosing spondylitis or in good health (not recorded which).

The CDR3 loop reads CASSRDRVSGNTIYF. DNA sequence: TGTGCCAGCAGCCGGGACAGGGTCTCTGGAAACACCATATATTTT. The chain couples TRBV11-2 to TRBJ1-3, with 9 central nucleotides matching TRBD1. The CDR3, cysteine through phenylalanine, is 15 amino acids long. CDR3 DNA is the only sequence kept; it has 45 bases, read in frame from the first base. At the junction V is shortened by 5 bases and J by 0 bases; bases outside the gene matches: 2. CDR1 SGHAT and CDR2 FQNNGV were looked up in the germline V gene.